Below, one TCR beta chain is given with its context. What this receptor recognizes is not known. No much larger clone is present one base from it, and per-base qualities are unavailable. RNA was extracted with the RNeasy kit and roughly 0.45 to 1 ug was reverse transcribed using random hexamers. The immunoSEQ multiplex PCR assay, which covers 54 Vbeta and 13 Jbeta segments, was used to amplify TCR beta CDR3 regions. Bias from PCR amplification was corrected by using a synthetic template baseline for primer optimization and for computational correction. The paper's data handling went like this. Reads were assigned to V, D and J genes according to IMGT and analyzed in immunoSEQ Analyzer, with only productive sequences retained. Clonality was computed as one minus Shannon entropy normalized by log2 of the number of productive unique sequences. Public and private clones were assessed among the 100 most prevalent clones of each patient and control. A clone was defined as Susac-specific if it was absent from the healthy and MS cohorts, from roughly 980 published viral clones and from other ImmuneACCESS disease sequences. TCRdb's own reprocessing of the public reads used fastp at Q25 and MiXCR and kept productive beta chains. Each entry merges the rows of one CDR3 protein and shows their most common DNA and genes. The V and J calls and clone size come from TCRdb's table, not from the authors' own analysis. The sample yields roughly 250,000 distinct CDR3 sequences; about 95% were counted once. Together, the top ten hold about 0.094% of the sample.

The data stem from a study of CD8 T cells in Susac syndrome (dated by TCRdb to between 2019 and 2020). Broadly, across the study: Among the sequenced Susac syndrome patients, six had clinically active disease and about eight were in clinical remission. At the time of blood withdrawal, Susac syndrome patients were either therapy-naive, taking corticosteroids (with some also receiving IVIg), or on IVIg alone. The study used repertoire sequencing to test whether antigen drove CD8+ T cell activation and differentiation in Susac syndrome. The study at large found these results: The number of individuals in the TCR sequencing and HLA analysis was recognized as being relatively small. No clonal expansion was detected in the CD4+ T cell repertoire of Susac syndrome patients.

Including cysteine and phenylalanine, the CDR3 has 14 amino acids. The read is trimmed to its CDR3 DNA, 42 bases read in frame from base 1. The germline V gene specifies SGHVS as CDR1 and FQNEAQ as CDR2. V gives up 5 bases and J gives up 4 bases, and the segment between their germline ends measures 15 bases. Peripheral blood CD8+ and CD4+ T cells from healthy donors, Susac syndrome patients and multiple sclerosis patients were profiled by high-throughput TCR beta sequencing. Susac syndrome patients met recently defined diagnostic criteria for definite or probable disease. Bulk CD8+ and CD4+ T cells were purified by magnetic negative isolation, while CD8+ TEMRA cells were enriched using FACS. Blood was collected in EDTA tubes and processed within 24 hours, with PBMCs isolated through density gradient centrifugation. PBMCs intended for TCR sequencing were cryopreserved in liquid nitrogen and thawed later in a water bath at 37 degrees C. The sorted or isolated CD4+, CD8+ and CD8+ TEMRA cells reached a purity of at least 90%.

This receptor chain uses TRBV7-8 and TRBJ2-7; too little of a D gene remains to name it. The sample was CD4+ T cells from PBMCs. The receptor was derived from a human donor with Susac syndrome. The CDR3 corresponds to CASSPEVEWYEQYF. DNA sequence: TGTGCCAGCAGCCCCGAAGTGGAGTGGTACGAGCAGTACTTC.